This T cell receptor beta chain was sequenced during a study of T-cell reconstitution after alpha-beta-depleted transplantation in children. This clonotype was observed a few times. The V gene's germline CDR1 is SEHNR and CDR2 FQNEAQ (reference sequence). The CDR3 totals 15 residues. Trimming removed 2 bases from V and 4 bases from J, with 11 bases in between. It was with unique molecular identifiers that the TCRbeta library was prepared. A single record per CDR3 protein comes from TCRdb applying MiXCR to the PCR reads. Among 900,000 or so distinct CDR3 sequences, about 16% were seen once, and the ten largest hold 5%.

The chain couples TRBV7-9 to TRBJ2-2; unclear D gene. This TCR was sampled from a male patient between 10 and 17 years old who had a stem cell transplant for acute lymphoblastic leukemia, so the T cells may come from the graft donor. The material was PBMCs, mostly from graft donor cells, obtained 360 days after TCRalphabeta/CD19-depleted stem cell transplant. The CDR3 DNA sequence: TGTGCCAGCAGCTTATCCCTTAGTTTCACCGGGGAGCTGTTTTTT. Amino acid sequence: CASSLSLSFTGELFF.